Each of the 18 T cell receptor beta chains below was sequenced from the same sample in a study of shared clonotypes between healthy human individuals. Clones were read by immunoSEQ multiplex PCR, and TCRdb kept only the in-frame ones, dropping some. Among roughly 720,000 clones, about 92% were seen once, and the ten largest hold 34%. The sequencing input was memory CD8+ T cells from PBMCs. As for subset: CD45RO+ cells pooled with CCR7-negative TemRA cells. The receptors were sampled from a man aged 18-30 years in good health. Some clones in this sample may be carry-over from other donors' samples.

The chain uses TRBV2 and TRBJ2-5; D uncertain. Trimming took 4 bases from V and 2 from J, leaving 11 bases between them. There are 14 residues in the CDR3. Germline CDR1 and CDR2: SNHLY and FYNNEI. CDR3 nucleotide sequence: TGTGCCAGCAGTGGGTTGGGGATTCAAGAGACCCAGTACTTC. This translates into CASSGLGIQETQYF.

This clone was seen a single time. This rearrangement joins TRBV9 to TRBJ2-7; 9 nucleotides agree with TRBD2. CDR1 is SGDLS and CDR2 is YYNGEE in the germline V gene. This CDR3 is built from 14 residues. J was trimmed by 2 bases and V by 4 bases; bases with no gene match: 4. This chain's CDR3 is CASSYSGSPYEQYF. For the CDR3, the DNA is TGTGCCAGCAGCTATAGCGGGAGCCCCTACGAGCAGTACTTC.

This chain links TRBV6-6 with TRBJ2-5; a possible D gene is TRBD1 (6 bases). Per germline, CDR1 MNHNY and CDR2 SVGAGI (reference sequence). V was shortened by 1 base and J by 4 bases, with 10 bases between the two germline ends. CDR3 length equals 14 residues. This chain's CDR3 is CASSYLLGAETQYF. CDR3 DNA sequence: TGTGCCAGCAGTTACTTGCTGGGGGCAGAGACCCAGTACTTC.

The chain employs TRBV7-3 and TRBJ2-7; 7 bases agree with TRBD2. Per germline, CDR1 SGHTA and CDR2 FQGTGA. The CDR3 extends over 15 amino acids. V lost 1 base, J lost 3 bases, and 6 bases stayed unmatched. DNA of the CDR3: TGTGCCAGCAGCTTAAGGGGGGGTCCATACTACGAGCAGTACTTC. Translated, it gives CASSLRGGPYYEQYF. Based on the CDR3 plus reference TRBV7-3 and TRBJ2-7, the full variable domain is GAGVSQTPSNKVTEKGKYVELRCDPISGHTALYWYRQSLGQGPEFLIYFQGTGAADDSGLPNDRFFAVRPEGSVSTLKIQRTERGDSAVYLCASSLRGGPYYEQYFGPGTRLTVT.

V usage is TRBV9 and J usage is TRBJ2-5; possible D gene TRBD2, 6 bases. CDR3 length: 15 residues. The germline gives CDR1 SGDLS, CDR2 YYNGEE. V shed 0 bases and J shed 3 bases, with 12 bases lying between them. The CDR3 here is CASSVVGTAEETQYF. For the CDR3, the DNA is TGTGCCAGCAGCGTAGTGGGGACTGCTGAAGAGACCCAGTACTTC. Full variable domain (outside the CDR3, taken from reference TRBV9 and TRBJ2-5): DSGVTQTPKHLITATGQRVTLRCSPRSGDLSVYWYQQSLDQGLQFLIQYYNGEERAKGNILERFSAQQFPDLHSELNLSSLELGDSALYFCASSVVGTAEETQYFGPGTRLLVL.

This clone was counted a single time. The CDR3 protein is CASQTSGRKSSYNEQFF. The CDR3 coding sequence is TGTGCCAGCCAGACTAGCGGGAGGAAGAGCTCCTACAATGAGCAGTTCTTC. The chain links TRBV7-8 to TRBJ2-1; 13 bases map to TRBD2. This CDR3 spans 17 amino acids. Germline values: CDR1 SGHVS, CDR2 FQNEAQ. Trimming cost V 8 bases and J 0 bases; bases outside gene matches: 7. Full variable domain (missing parts from reference TRBV7-8 and TRBJ2-1): GAGVSQSPRYKVAKRGQDVALRCDPISGHVSLFWYQQALGQGPEFLTYFQNEAQLDKSGLPSDRFFAERPEGSVSTLKIQRTQQEDSAVYLCASQTSGRKSSYNEQFFGPGTRLTVL.

V and J are TRBV7-3 and TRBJ2-1; either TRBD1 or TRBD2 may supply D (5 bases each). CDR1 is SGHTA and CDR2 is FQGTGA in the germline V gene. The germline V and J ends were trimmed by 1 base and 2 bases, with 9 bases remaining between them. This CDR3 is built from 15 residues. As DNA, the CDR3 is TGTGCCAGCAGCTTAATCCGGGGCCCCTACAATGAGCAGTTCTTC. Protein sequence: CASSLIRGPYNEQFF.

This chain joins TRBV18 and TRBJ1-1; maybe TRBD1 (6 bases). V was shortened by 2 bases and J by 3 bases, with 13 bases between the two germline ends. Germline-derived CDR1 and CDR2 are KGHSH and LQKENI. The CDR3 has 15 amino acids. CDR3: CASSPSAGEDTEAFF. The CDR3 nucleotides are TGTGCCAGCTCACCATCGGCAGGGGAGGACACTGAAGCTTTCTTT.

CDR3: CASSLASLAGTVSGEQYF. The DNA for the CDR3 is TGTGCCAGCAGCTTAGCGAGTTTGGCGGGCACCGTTTCGGGCGAGCAGTACTTC. The chain joins TRBV7-9 to TRBJ2-7, with a possible D match to TRBD2 (5 bases). The CDR3 is 18 amino acids. Germline loops: CDR1 SEHNR, CDR2 FQNEAQ (reference sequence). V was shortened by 0 bases and J by 6 bases, with 24 bases between the two germline ends.

This chain uses TRBV4-2 with TRBJ1-6; 10 bases map to TRBD1. The germline V gene has CDR1 LGHNA and CDR2 YNFKEQ. V dropped 4 bases and J dropped 5; count of bases not matched to a gene: 11. CDR3 length: 18 residues. The CDR3 region is CASSPPRDRGFHNSPLHF. CDR3 DNA sequence: TGTGCCAGCAGCCCCCCGAGGGACAGGGGTTTTCATAATTCACCCCTCCACTTT.

V is TRBV19 and J is TRBJ1-2, with D perhaps TRBD1 (6 bases). Germline CDR1 LNHDA, CDR2 SQIVND (reference sequence). V lost 3 bases, J lost 7 bases, and 12 bases lay in between. The CDR3 sequence is 13 residues long. CDR3 residues: CASSIRGAPGYTF. The CDR3 DNA follows: TGTGCCAGTAGTATCCGGGGGGCGCCTGGCTACACCTTC. Drawing the rest from reference TRBV19 and TRBJ1-2, the complete variable domain is DGGITQSPKYLFRKEGQNVTLSCEQNLNHDAMYWYRQDPGQGLRLIYYSQIVNDFQKGDIAEGYSVSREKKESFPLTVTSAQKNPTAFYLCASSIRGAPGYTFGSGTRLTVV.

This clone is a singleton in its sample. This chain links TRBV4-1 with TRBJ1-2; D gene uncertain. Trimming left V 0 bases short and J 4 bases short, with 12 bases between. The CDR3 has 15 amino acids. Germline lookup yields CDR1 MGHRA and CDR2 YSYEKL. CDR3 residues: CASSQDSGRGYGYTF. The CDR3 DNA follows: TGCGCCAGCAGCCAAGATTCGGGCCGGGGCTATGGCTACACCTTC.

The gene calls are TRBV5-5 and TRBJ1-4; D gene ambiguous. The CDR3 has 16 residues. Per the germline V gene, CDR1 is SGHKS and CDR2 is YYEKEE (reference sequence). The V gene lost 0 bases and the J gene lost 8 bases, with 17 bases spanning the gap. In nucleotides, the CDR3 is TGTGCCAGCAGCTTGGAGGCAGGCCCTCTAGGGGAAAAACTGTTTTTT. As protein: CASSLEAGPLGEKLFF.

The chain carries TRBV30 and TRBJ2-1; D is possibly TRBD2 (6 bases). V shed 4 bases and J shed 1 base, with 14 bases lying between them. Looked up from germline, CDR1 is GTSNPN and CDR2 is SVGIG (reference sequence). The CDR3 extends over 15 amino acids. This CDR3 is CAWTLGLLSYNEQFF. CDR3 sequence (DNA): TGTGCCTGGACTTTGGGACTCCTGTCCTACAATGAGCAGTTCTTC.

The chain recombines TRBV9 with TRBJ2-7; 7 bases match TRBD2. J lost 5 bases, V lost 3 bases, and 14 bases had no gene match. CDR1 is SGDLS, CDR2 YYNGEE, per germline. The CDR3 sequence is 16 residues long. CDR3 in amino acids: CASSGSPGEGHHEQYF. DNA of the CDR3: TGTGCCAGCAGCGGATCTCCTGGGGAGGGCCACCACGAGCAGTACTTC. Supplemented by reference TRBV9 and TRBJ2-7, the full variable domain reads DSGVTQTPKHLITATGQRVTLRCSPRSGDLSVYWYQQSLDQGLQFLIQYYNGEERAKGNILERFSAQQFPDLHSELNLSSLELGDSALYFCASSGSPGEGHHEQYFGPGTRLTVT.

The V call is TRBV9, the J call TRBJ2-7; the D gene is possibly TRBD1 (6 bases). Germline CDR1 SGDLS, CDR2 YYNGEE. The length of the CDR3 is 15 residues. V was trimmed by 2 bases and J by 0 bases, leaving 12 bases between them. CDR3 in amino acids: CASSVGRDTSYEQYF. CDR3 bases: TGTGCCAGCAGCGTGGGCAGGGACACCTCCTACGAGCAGTACTTC.

This chain joins TRBV7-3 and TRBJ2-7; tentative D call: TRBD2 (6 bases). The V end lost 0 bases, the J end lost 2 bases, and 8 bases lay between the germline ends. CDR3 length equals 14 residues. CDR1 SGHTA and CDR2 FQGTGA come from the germline V gene. CDR3 in DNA: TGTGCCAGCAGCTTAACGTCGGGGGCCTACGAGCAGTACTTC. As protein: CASSLTSGAYEQYF.

The rearrangement links TRBV9 to TRBJ2-3, with 8 bases identical to TRBD2. The V gene's germline CDR1 is SGDLS and CDR2 YYNGEE. J gave up 1 base and V 3 bases, and 16 bases lay outside the gene matches. The CDR3 runs 19 residues. In nucleotides, the CDR3 is TGTGCCAGCAGCGATTCTGAGCGGGAGATTTTTGAGGGCACAGATACGCAGTATTTT. Amino acid sequence: CASSDSEREIFEGTDTQYF.